The 20 T cell receptor beta chains below all came from one sample that was sequenced in a study of shared clonotypes between healthy human individuals. Repertoires were generated with immunoSEQ multiplex PCR, while TCRdb's copy carries only in-frame clones and drops some. There are around 2,000,000 clones in the sample; 95% occur only once, and more than 0.1% lies in the top ten. Sequencing input: naive CD4+ T cells sorted from blood. Subset noted: CD45RA+ positively selected. The source of these receptors is a man younger than 35 in good health.

V usage is TRBV7-2 and J usage is TRBJ1-3; D perhaps matches TRBD1 (6 bases). Trimming cost V 5 bases and J 0 bases, with 11 bases left between them. CDR3 length: 15 amino acids. In germline, CDR1 is SGHTA, CDR2 FQGNSA. CDR3 in DNA: TGTGCCAGCAGCCCTGGACAGCTCTCTGGAAACACCATATATTTT. Protein sequence: CASSPGQLSGNTIYF.

The chain carries TRBV6-1 and TRBJ1-3; no reliable D call. This CDR3 spans 15 amino acids. V gave up 6 bases and J gave up 3 bases, with 15 bases separating them. Germline V CDR1 and CDR2: MNHNS, SASEGT. The CDR3 DNA is TGTGCCAGCAGGGACCGGGCCTCGGTTGGAAACACCATATATTTT. As protein: CASRDRASVGNTIYF.

The V gene is TRBV7-9, the J gene TRBJ2-2, with D perhaps TRBD1 or TRBD2 (5 bases each). The ends were cut back, 5 bases at V and 1 base at J, with 14 bases in the middle. Germline V CDR1 and CDR2: SEHNR, FQNEAQ (reference sequence). This CDR3 has 16 amino acids. This chain's CDR3 is CASSPFGTGNTGELFF. The CDR3, as DNA: TGTGCCAGCAGCCCTTTTGGGACGGGGAACACCGGGGAGCTGTTTTTT.

The V call is TRBV4-3, the J call TRBJ2-6, with D unclear. The CDR3 covers 16 residues. Trimming left V 3 bases short and J 0 bases short, with 9 bases between. CDR1 is LGHNA and CDR2 is YSLEER in the germline V gene. The CDR3 DNA is TGCGCCAGCAGCCACGACTGGAGCTCTGGGGCCAACGTCCTGACTTTC. Translating it yields CASSHDWSSGANVLTF.

The chain couples TRBV10-1 to TRBJ2-1; TRBD2 matches 10 bases. The germline CDR1 and CDR2 sequences are WNHNN and SYGVQD (reference sequence). The junction had 4 bases not matched to a gene; V was cut back by 0 bases and J by 11 bases. There are 14 residues in the CDR3. The CDR3 bases are TGCGCCAGCAGTGAGTCGGCTAGCGGGGGTAAGCAGTTCTTC. Translated, it gives CASSESASGGKQFF.

This clone was seen just once. This sequence joins TRBV27 and TRBJ2-3; TRBD2 matches at 7 bases. Germline lookup yields CDR1 MNHEY and CDR2 SMNVEV (reference sequence). This CDR3 contains 20 residues. The V and J ends lost 6 bases and 0 bases, in that order; junction bases with no gene match: 21. CDR3: CASRATGLLRENPSTDTQYF. The CDR3, as DNA: TGTGCCAGCAGGGCTACGGGACTACTAAGGGAAAACCCTAGCACAGATACGCAGTATTTT.

The chain employs TRBV19 and TRBJ2-7; unclear D gene. The germline V gene encodes CDR1 LNHDA and CDR2 SQIVND (reference sequence). V shed 3 bases and J shed 0 bases, with 9 bases lying between them. The CDR3 is made up of 14 amino acids. CDR3 in DNA: TGTGCCAGTAGTATGTTCAGCAGCTCCTACGAGCAGTACTTC. It is translated as CASSMFSSSYEQYF.

The rearrangement links TRBV5-6 to TRBJ1-5, with TRBD1 identical over 9 bases. Unmatched junction bases numbered 5, after V lost 4 bases and J lost 3 bases. Germline assignment: CDR1 SGHDT and CDR2 YYEEEE. The CDR3 spans 15 residues. Here the CDR3 DNA reads TGTGCCAGCAGCCGGACAGGGGCCCACAATCAGCCCCAGCATTTT. Its protein product is CASSRTGAHNQPQHF.

The CDR3 here is CASSFDRYSGNTIYF. In DNA, the CDR3 is TGTGCCAGCAGCTTCGACAGGTACTCTGGAAACACCATATATTTT. This rearrangement joins TRBV11-3 to TRBJ1-3; tentatively, D is TRBD1 (6 bases). From germline, CDR1 is SGHNT and CDR2 YENEEA. V dropped 3 bases and J dropped 0 bases, with 9 bases sitting between them. CDR3 length: 15 residues.

This clone was observed once. The gene calls are TRBV6-5 and TRBJ1-1, with TRBD1 identical over 7 bases. The CDR3 has 12 residues. The ends lost 6 bases at V and 7 bases at J; junction bases unmatched: 5. In germline, CDR1 is MNHEY, CDR2 SVGAGI. This CDR3 reads CASSLRDSEAFF. CDR3 nucleotide sequence: TGTGCCAGCAGCCTCCGGGACAGTGAAGCTTTCTTT.

The chain links TRBV7-2 to TRBJ2-1, with D possibly matching TRBD2 (5 bases). Looked up from germline, CDR1 is SGHTA and CDR2 is FQGNSA. CDR3 length equals 14 residues. V gave up 6 bases and J gave up 0 bases, with 9 bases separating them. CDR3 DNA sequence: TGTGCCAGCAGAATCGGAGGCTCCTACAATGAGCAGTTCTTC. It yields the protein CASRIGGSYNEQFF.

This clone was seen once. This chain links TRBV7-2 with TRBJ1-6, with 7 bases identical to TRBD1. The CDR3 contains 14 residues. J was trimmed by 4 bases and V by 5 bases; bases with no gene match: 2. Looked up from germline, CDR1 is SGHTA and CDR2 is FQGNSA. The CDR3 is CASSQGQYNSPLHF. In nucleotides, the CDR3 is TGTGCCAGCAGCCAGGGACAGTATAATTCACCCCTCCACTTT.

This sequence joins TRBV2 and TRBJ2-5; maybe TRBD1 (8 bases). There are 13 residues in the CDR3. Germline values: CDR1 SNHLY, CDR2 FYNNEI. V shed 7 bases and J shed 4 bases, with 13 bases lying between them. DNA for the CDR3: TGTGCCAGCAACTACAGGGGGGGAGAGACCCAGTACTTC. Its translation is CASNYRGGETQYF. The full variable domain, with the rest looked up from reference TRBV2 and TRBJ2-5, is EPEVTQTPSHQVTQMGQEVILRCVPISNHLYFYWYRQILGQKVEFLVSFYNNEISEKSEIFDDQFSVERPDGSNFTLKIRSTKLEDSAMYFCASNYRGGETQYFGPGTRLLVL.

V is TRBV5-8 and J is TRBJ2-7; D unresolved. Germline V gene lookup returns CDR1 SGHTS and CDR2 YDEGEE. Trimming removed 0 bases at V and 2 bases at J, with 15 bases between. CDR3 length equals 16 residues. The CDR3 coding sequence is TGTGCCAGCAGCTTGGCCTACTCCCGCAGTACCTACGAGCAGTACTTC. Translating it yields CASSLAYSRSTYEQYF.

The chain joins TRBV7-9 to TRBJ2-7; TRBD2 aligns across 7 bases. Germline CDR1 and CDR2: SEHNR and FQNEAQ (reference sequence). This CDR3 is built from 16 residues. J gave up 3 bases and V 1 base, and 9 bases lay outside the gene matches. The CDR3 protein is CASSLESGGRLYEQYF. The DNA of the CDR3 is TGTGCCAGCAGCTTAGAATCGGGGGGACGTCTCTACGAGCAGTACTTC.

The V call is TRBV18, the J call TRBJ2-3, with D maybe TRBD2 (5 bases). Between the trimmed V and J ends, which lost 3 bases and 2 bases, there was a span of 21 bases. The CDR3 covers 18 residues. Germline assignment: CDR1 KGHSH and CDR2 LQKENI. The CDR3 region is CASSPLLGSSGNTDTQYF. DNA for the CDR3: TGTGCCAGCTCACCCCTCCTTGGTTCCAGCGGAAACACAGATACGCAGTATTTT.

Only one count was recorded for this clone. The rearrangement links TRBV7-2 to TRBJ2-5; D possibly corresponds to TRBD2 (5 bases). Trimming shortened V by 0 bases and J by 6 bases, and 11 bases separated the two germline ends. Germline CDR1 and CDR2: SGHTA and FQGNSA. The CDR3 contains 14 residues. The DNA for the CDR3 is TGTGCCAGCAGCTTAGCGGGAGATTCGAAGACCCAGTACTTC. Encoded protein: CASSLAGDSKTQYF.

J is TRBJ2-5 and V is TRBV7-2; D tentatively fits TRBD1 or TRBD2 (6 bases each). CDR1 is SGHTA and CDR2 is FQGNSA in the germline V gene. Trimming removed 6 bases at V and 4 bases at J, with 15 bases between. The length of the CDR3 is 14 residues. The CDR3 reads CASSRRRGLETQYF. CDR3 coding DNA: TGTGCCAGCAGTAGGCGGAGGGGGTTAGAGACCCAGTACTTC.

The gene calls are TRBV6-5 and TRBJ1-2; a weak D match, TRBD1 (5 bases). V gave up 5 bases and J gave up 0 bases, with 10 bases separating them. This CDR3 spans 14 amino acids. The germline gives CDR1 MNHEY, CDR2 SVGAGI. CDR3 amino acids: CASSPGGTNYGYTF. The CDR3 DNA reads as TGTGCCAGCAGTCCGGGGGGAACTAACTATGGCTACACCTTC.

This clone was counted a single time. This chain joins TRBV9 and TRBJ2-7; 9 nucleotides line up with TRBD1. Germline loops: CDR1 SGDLS, CDR2 YYNGEE. This CDR3 is built from 17 residues. J lost 3 bases, V lost 0 bases, and 10 bases had no gene match. The CDR3 protein is CASSVARRRQGDYEQYF. The CDR3 DNA follows: TGTGCCAGCAGCGTAGCTCGCCGACGACAGGGGGACTACGAGCAGTACTTC.